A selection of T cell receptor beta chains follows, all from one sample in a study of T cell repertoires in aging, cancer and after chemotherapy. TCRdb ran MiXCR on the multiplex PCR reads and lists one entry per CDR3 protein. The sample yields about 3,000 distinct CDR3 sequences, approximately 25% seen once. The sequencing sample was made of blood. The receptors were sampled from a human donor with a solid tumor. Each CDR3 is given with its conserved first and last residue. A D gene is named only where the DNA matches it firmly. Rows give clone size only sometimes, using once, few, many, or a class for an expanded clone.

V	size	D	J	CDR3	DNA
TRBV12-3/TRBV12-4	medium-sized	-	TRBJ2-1	CASSSSVGNEQFF	TGTGCCAGCAGTTCCTCGGTCGGCAATGAGCAGTTCTTC
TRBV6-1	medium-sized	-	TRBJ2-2	CASSEATGEIYGELFF	TGTGCCAGCAGTGAAGCGACGGGAGAAATATACGGGGAGCTGTTTTTT
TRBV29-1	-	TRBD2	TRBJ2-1	CSVEVGLAGGIYNEQFF	TGCAGCGTTGAGGTGGGTCTAGCGGGAGGGATTTACAATGAGCAGTTCTTC
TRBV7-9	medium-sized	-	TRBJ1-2	CASSLSVTLTFGGYTF	TGTGCCAGCAGCTTATCCGTGACACTTACGTTTGGCGGCTACACCTTC
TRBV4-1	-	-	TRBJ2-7	CASSQVEVGAVSYEQYF	TGCGCCAGCAGCCAAGTGGAGGTAGGCGCGGTCTCCTACGAGCAGTACTTC
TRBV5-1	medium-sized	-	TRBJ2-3	CASRFVGGTDTQYF	TGCGCCAGCAGGTTTGTGGGGGGCACAGATACGCAGTATTTT
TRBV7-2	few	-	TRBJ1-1	CASTLGQGPNTEAFF	TGTGCCAGCACCCTTGGGCAGGGCCCTAACACTGAAGCTTTCTTT
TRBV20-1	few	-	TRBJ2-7	CSAGGPAGYEQYF	TGCAGTGCTGGGGGCCCGGCGGGTTACGAGCAGTACTTC
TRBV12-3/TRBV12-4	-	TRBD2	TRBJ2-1	CASSDGSGRAREQFF	TGTGCCAGCAGTGACGGTAGCGGGAGGGCCCGTGAGCAGTTCTTC
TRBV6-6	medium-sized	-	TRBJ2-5	CASSSPTTGVGATQYF	TGTGCCAGCAGTTCCCCAACTACCGGCGTAGGAGCGACCCAGTACTTC
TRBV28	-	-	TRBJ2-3	CASSLPLPWGADTQYF	TGTGCCAGCAGTTTACCCCTCCCCTGGGGGGCAGATACGCAGTATTTT
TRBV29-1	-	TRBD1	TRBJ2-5	CSVKDRGYQETQYF	TGCAGCGTAAAGGACAGGGGATACCAAGAGACCCAGTACTTC
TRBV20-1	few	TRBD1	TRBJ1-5	CSVRVGGWDQPQHF	TGCAGTGTAAGGGTAGGGGGCTGGGATCAGCCCCAGCATTTT
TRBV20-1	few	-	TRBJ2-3	CSARSPPLSPRADTQYF	TGCAGTGCTAGATCCCCCCCCCTGTCGCCCAGGGCAGATACGCAGTATTTT
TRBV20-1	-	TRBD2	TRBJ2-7	CSTKLGDYSYEQYF	TGCAGTACCAAGTTAGGGGACTACTCTTACGAGCAGTACTTC
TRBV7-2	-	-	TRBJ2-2	CASSLGIVAGELFF	TGTGCCAGCAGCTTAGGAATAGTGGCCGGGGAGCTGTTTTTT
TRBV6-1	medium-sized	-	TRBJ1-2	CATSGNYGYTF	TGTGCCACCTCAGGAAACTATGGCTACACCTTC
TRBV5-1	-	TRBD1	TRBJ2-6	CASSLEGPGQGGSGANVLTF	TGCGCCAGCAGCTTGGAGGGGCCGGGACAGGGGGGATCTGGGGCCAACGTCCTGACTTTC
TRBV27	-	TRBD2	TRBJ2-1	CASSLIAGLAGGYEQFF	TGTGCCAGCAGTTTAATTGCCGGACTAGCGGGAGGGTATGAGCAGTTCTTC
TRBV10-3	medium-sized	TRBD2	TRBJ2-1	CAISEGGGRQDNEQFF	TGTGCCATCAGTGAGGGCGGGGGGAGGCAGGACAATGAGCAGTTCTTC